Sequencing of this TCR beta chain was carried out in a study of T cells in Graves' hyperthyroidism and ophthalmopathy. Graves' hyperthyroidism qualified as stable when ophthalmopathy did not progress within 18 months. Every diagnosis used clinical symptoms, serum thyroxine and TRAb, thyroid ultrasound and orbital computed tomography. From germline, CDR1 is LNHDA and CDR2 SQIVND (reference sequence). CDR3 size: 14 residues. V trimming: 5 bases; J trimming: 7 bases; junction bases outside the gene matches: 8. Ten or more counts support this clonotype. Template material for amplifying TCR beta CDR3 regions consisted of RNA transcripts. The TCR CDR3 first-round RT-PCR relied on the HTBI primer set. TCRdb called the multiplex PCR reads again in MiXCR, with one record for every CDR3 protein. The sample shows 750,000 to 900,000 distinct CDR3 sequences, about 38% of them seen only once.

The J gene is TRBJ1-5, the V gene TRBV19; 7 bases are a match to TRBD1. The receptor was derived from a man aged 18 to 30 with Graves' hyperthyroidism. The sample comprised blood. In DNA form, the CDR3 reads TGTGCCAGTAGTTTATCAGGGGGACGACAGCCCCAGCATTTT. Protein: CASSLSGGRQPQHF.